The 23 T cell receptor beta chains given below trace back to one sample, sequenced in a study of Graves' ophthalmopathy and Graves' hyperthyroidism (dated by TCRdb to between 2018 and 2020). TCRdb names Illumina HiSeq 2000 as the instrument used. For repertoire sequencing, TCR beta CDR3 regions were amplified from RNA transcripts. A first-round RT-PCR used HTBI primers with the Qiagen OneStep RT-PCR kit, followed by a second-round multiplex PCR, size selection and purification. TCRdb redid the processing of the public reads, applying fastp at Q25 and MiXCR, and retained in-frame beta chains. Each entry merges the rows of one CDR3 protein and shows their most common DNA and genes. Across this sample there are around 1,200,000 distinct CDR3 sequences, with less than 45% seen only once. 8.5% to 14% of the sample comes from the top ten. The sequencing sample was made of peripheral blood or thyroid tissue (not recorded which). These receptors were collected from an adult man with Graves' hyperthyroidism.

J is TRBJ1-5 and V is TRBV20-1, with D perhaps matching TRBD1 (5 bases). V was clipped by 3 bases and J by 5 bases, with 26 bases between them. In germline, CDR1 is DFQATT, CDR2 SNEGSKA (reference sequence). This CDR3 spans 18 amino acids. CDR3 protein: CSASRQGIWGVRDQPQHF. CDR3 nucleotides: TGCAGTGCTAGTCGTCAAGGCATTTGGGGGGTCCGAGATCAGCCCCAGCATTTT.

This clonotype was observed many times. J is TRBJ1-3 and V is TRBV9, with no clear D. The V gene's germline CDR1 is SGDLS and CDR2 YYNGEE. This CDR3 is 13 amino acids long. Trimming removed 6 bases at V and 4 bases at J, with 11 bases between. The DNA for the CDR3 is TGTGCCAGCAACTCCGGGGTCGGAAACACCATATATTTT. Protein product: CASNSGVGNTIYF.

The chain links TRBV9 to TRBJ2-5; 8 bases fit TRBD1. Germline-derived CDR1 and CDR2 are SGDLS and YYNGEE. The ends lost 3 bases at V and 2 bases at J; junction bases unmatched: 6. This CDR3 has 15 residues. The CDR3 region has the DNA TGTGCCAGCAGCGCGGAGGACAGGGCACAAGAGACCCAGTACTTC. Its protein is CASSAEDRAQETQYF.

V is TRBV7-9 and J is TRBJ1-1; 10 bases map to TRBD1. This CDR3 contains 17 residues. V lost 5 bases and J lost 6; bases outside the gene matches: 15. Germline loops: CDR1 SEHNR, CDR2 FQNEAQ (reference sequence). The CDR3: CASSPDRGGLESSEAFF. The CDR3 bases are TGTGCCAGCAGCCCGGACAGGGGGGGACTAGAAAGTTCTGAAGCTTTCTTT.

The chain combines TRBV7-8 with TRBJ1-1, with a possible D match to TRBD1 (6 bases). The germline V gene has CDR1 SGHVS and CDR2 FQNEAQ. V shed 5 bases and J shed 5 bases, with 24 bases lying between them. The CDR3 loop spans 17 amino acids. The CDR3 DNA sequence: TGTGCCAGCAGCCTAGAGCAGGGGTTACGCGGTCGTACTGAAGCTTTCTTT. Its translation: CASSLEQGLRGRTEAFF.

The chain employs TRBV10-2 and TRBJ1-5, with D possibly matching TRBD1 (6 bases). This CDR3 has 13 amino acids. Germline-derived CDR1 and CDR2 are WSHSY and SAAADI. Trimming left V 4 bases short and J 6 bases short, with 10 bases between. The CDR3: CASSVSGAQPQHF. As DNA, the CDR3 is TGCGCCAGCAGTGTCTCGGGGGCTCAGCCCCAGCATTTT.

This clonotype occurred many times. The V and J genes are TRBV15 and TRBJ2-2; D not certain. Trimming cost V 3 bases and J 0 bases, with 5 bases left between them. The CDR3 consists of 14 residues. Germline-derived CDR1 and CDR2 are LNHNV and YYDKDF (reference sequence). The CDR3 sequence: CATSSLANTGELFF. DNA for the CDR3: TGTGCCACCAGCAGCCTCGCGAACACCGGGGAGCTGTTTTTT. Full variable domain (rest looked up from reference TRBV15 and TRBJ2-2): DAMVIQNPRYQVTQFGKPVTLSCSQTLNHNVMYWYQQKSSQAPKLLFHYYDKDFNNEADTPDNFQSRRPNTSFCFLDIRSPGLGDTAMYLCATSSLANTGELFFGEGSRLTVL.

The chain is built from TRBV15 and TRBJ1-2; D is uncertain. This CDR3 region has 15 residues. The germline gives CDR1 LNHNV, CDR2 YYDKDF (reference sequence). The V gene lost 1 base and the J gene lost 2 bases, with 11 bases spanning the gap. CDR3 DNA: TGTGCCACCAGCAGAGGCGAGGGCCTCAACTATGGCTACACCTTC. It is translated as CATSRGEGLNYGYTF. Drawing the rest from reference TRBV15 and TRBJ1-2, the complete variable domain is DAMVIQNPRYQVTQFGKPVTLSCSQTLNHNVMYWYQQKSSQAPKLLFHYYDKDFNNEADTPDNFQSRRPNTSFCFLDIRSPGLGDTAMYLCATSRGEGLNYGYTFGSGTRLTVV.

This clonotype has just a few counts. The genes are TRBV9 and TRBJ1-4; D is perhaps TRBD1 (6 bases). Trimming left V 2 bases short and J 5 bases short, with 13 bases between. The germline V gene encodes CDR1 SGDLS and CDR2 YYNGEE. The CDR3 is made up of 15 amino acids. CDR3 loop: CASSVARRGNEKLFF. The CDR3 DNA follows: TGTGCCAGCAGCGTCGCCAGGAGGGGGAATGAAAAACTGTTTTTT.

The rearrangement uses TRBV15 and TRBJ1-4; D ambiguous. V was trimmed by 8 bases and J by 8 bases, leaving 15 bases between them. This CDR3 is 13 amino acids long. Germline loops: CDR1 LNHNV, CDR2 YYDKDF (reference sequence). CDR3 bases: TGTGCCACCCAGAGAGGGCTTCGCGAAAAACTGTTTTTT. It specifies CATQRGLREKLFF.

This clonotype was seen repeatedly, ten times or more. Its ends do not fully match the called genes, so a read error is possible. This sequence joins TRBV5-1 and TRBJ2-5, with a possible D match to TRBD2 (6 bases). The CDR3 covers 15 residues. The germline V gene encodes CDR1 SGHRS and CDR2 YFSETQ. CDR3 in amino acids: CASSPLAGSQETQYF. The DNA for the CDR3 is TGTGCCAGCAGCCCTCTGGCGGGAAGCCAAGAGACCCAGTACTTC.

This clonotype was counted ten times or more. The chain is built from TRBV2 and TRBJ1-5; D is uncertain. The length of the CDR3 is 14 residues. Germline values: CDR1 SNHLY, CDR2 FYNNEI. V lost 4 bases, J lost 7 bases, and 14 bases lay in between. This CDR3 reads CASSVPGSRQPQHF. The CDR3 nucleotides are TGTGCCAGCAGTGTGCCCGGGTCTCGGCAGCCCCAGCATTTT.

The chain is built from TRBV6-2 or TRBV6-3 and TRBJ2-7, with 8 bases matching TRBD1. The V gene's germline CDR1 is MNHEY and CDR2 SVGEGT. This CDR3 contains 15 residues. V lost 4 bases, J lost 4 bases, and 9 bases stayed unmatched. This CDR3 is CASSSSTGVWYEQYF. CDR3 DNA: TGTGCCAGCAGTTCCTCGACAGGGGTTTGGTACGAGCAGTACTTC.

The CDR3 nucleotides read TGCGCCAGCAGCTTCCGGACAGCCAATTTTACCTACGAGCAGTACTTC. Its protein product is CASSFRTANFTYEQYF. The chain combines TRBV5-1 with TRBJ2-7; tentative D call: TRBD1 (6 bases). Deletions cut 2 bases from V and 2 bases from J, with 17 bases between. The CDR3 contains 16 residues. CDR1 is SGHRS, CDR2 YFSETQ, per germline.

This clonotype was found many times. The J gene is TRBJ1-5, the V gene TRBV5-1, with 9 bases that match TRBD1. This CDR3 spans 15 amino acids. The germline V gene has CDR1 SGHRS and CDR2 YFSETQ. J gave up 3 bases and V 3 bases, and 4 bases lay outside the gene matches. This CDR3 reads CASSWTGEPNQPQHF. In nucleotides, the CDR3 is TGCGCCAGCAGCTGGACAGGGGAGCCCAATCAGCCCCAGCATTTT.

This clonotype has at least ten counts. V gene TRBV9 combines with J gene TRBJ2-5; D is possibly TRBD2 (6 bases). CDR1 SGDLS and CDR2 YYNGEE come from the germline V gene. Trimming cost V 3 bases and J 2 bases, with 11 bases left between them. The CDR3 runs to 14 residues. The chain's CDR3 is CASSAPSEQETQYF. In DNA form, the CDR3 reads TGTGCCAGCAGCGCACCTAGCGAGCAAGAGACCCAGTACTTC.

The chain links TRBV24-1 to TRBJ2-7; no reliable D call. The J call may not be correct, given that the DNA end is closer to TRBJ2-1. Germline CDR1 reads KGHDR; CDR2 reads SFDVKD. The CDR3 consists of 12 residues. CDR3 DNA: TGTGCCACCAGTGATTTTACCGACGAGCAGTTCTTC. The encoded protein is CATSDFTDEQFF.

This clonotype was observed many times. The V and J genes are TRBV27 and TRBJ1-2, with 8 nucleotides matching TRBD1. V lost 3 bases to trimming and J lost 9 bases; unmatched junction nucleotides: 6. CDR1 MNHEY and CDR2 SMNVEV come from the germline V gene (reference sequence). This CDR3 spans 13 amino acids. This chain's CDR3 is CASSFAGGVSYTF. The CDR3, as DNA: TGTGCCAGCAGTTTCGCAGGGGGCGTAAGCTACACCTTC.

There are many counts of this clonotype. The CDR3 region is CASSHPGITEAFF. The CDR3 nucleotides are TGTGCCAGCAGCCATCCCGGGATCACTGAAGCTTTCTTT. The J gene is TRBJ1-1, the V gene TRBV14; D ambiguous. This CDR3 comprises 13 residues. Per the germline V gene, CDR1 is SGHDN and CDR2 is FVKESK. Trimming cost V 3 bases and J 4 bases, with 9 bases left between them.

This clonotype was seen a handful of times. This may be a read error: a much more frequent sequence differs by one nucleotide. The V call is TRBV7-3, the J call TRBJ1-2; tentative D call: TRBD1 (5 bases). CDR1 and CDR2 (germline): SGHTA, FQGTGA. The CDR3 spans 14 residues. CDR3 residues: CASGLSTDYYGYTF. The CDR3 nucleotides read TGTGCCAGCGGCTTATCGACAGACTACTATGGCTACACCTTC.

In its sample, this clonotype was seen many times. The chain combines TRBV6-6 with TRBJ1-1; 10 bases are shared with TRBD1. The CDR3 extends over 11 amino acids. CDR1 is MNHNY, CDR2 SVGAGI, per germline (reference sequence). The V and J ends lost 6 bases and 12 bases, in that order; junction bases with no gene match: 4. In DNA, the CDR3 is TGTGCCAGCAGGGGGACAGGGGATTCTTTCTTT. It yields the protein CASRGTGDSFF.

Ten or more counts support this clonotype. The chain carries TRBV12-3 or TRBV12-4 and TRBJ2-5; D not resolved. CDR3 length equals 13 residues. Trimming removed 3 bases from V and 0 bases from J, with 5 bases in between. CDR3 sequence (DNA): TGTGCCAGCAGTTTCCCTAACCAAGAGACCCAGTACTTC. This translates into CASSFPNQETQYF.

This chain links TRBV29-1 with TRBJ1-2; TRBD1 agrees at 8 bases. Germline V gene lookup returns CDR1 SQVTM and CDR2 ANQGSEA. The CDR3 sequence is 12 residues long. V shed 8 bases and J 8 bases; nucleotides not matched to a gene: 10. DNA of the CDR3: TGCAGCTTGGCCGGACAGGGAGGCGGCTACACCTTC. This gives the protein CSLAGQGGGYTF.